Sequencing of this TCR beta chain was carried out in a study of cytomegalovirus exposure and HLA in healthy donors. Broader study findings: What a later analysis reportedly showed was that an Asian-associated ancestry cluster had fewer N-insertions than the roughly 720-donor mean. Testing in vitro showed three CMV-associated chains specific for CMV antigens.

The germline V and J ends were trimmed by 4 bases and 0 bases, with 9 bases remaining between them. CDR3 size: 15 residues. Germline V gene data show CDR1 as MDHEN and CDR2 as SYDVKM. The study ran its PCR with 60 Vbeta and 13 Jbeta primers. TCRdb's copy holds only in-frame clones and misses some; the assay was immunoSEQ multiplex PCR. There are 90,000 to 110,000 clones in the sample; over 70% occur only once, and 6.5% to 9.5% lies in the top ten. Regarding this clone: Its target is not known.

The rearrangement links TRBV28 to TRBJ1-4; a weak D match, TRBD1 (5 bases). This TCR was recovered from a woman aged 35 to 49 in good health and CMV-seropositive. Sequencing used PBMCs. The CDR3 region is CASSSDRTTNEKLFF. DNA of the CDR3: TGTGCCAGCAGTTCCGACAGAACAACTAATGAAAAACTGTTTTTT.